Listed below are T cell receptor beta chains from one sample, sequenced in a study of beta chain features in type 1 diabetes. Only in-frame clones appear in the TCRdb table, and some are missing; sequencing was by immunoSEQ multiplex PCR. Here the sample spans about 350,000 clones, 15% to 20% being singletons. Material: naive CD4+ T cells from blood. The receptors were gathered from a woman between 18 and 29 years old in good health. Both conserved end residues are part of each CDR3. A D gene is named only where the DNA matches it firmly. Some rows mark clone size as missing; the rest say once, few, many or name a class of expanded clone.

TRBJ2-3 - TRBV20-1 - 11 TGCAGTGCTAGGGGCACTGATACGCAGTATTTT CSARGTDTQYF
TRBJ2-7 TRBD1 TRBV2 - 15 TGTGCCAGCAGCAGGACAGGGTTGACTTCCTACGAGCAGTACTTC CASSRTGLTSYEQYF
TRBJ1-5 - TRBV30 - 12 TGTGCCTATAGACGGGGAAATCAGCCCCAGCATTTT CAYRRGNQPQHF
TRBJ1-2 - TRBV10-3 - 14 TGTGCCATCAGTGACTCCACAGGCCACTGGGGCTACACCTTC CAISDSTGHWGYTF
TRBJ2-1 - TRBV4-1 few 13 TGCGCCAGCAGCCAAGGCAGGGTCAATGAGCAGTTCTTC CASSQGRVNEQFF
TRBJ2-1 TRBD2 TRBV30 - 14 TGTGCCTGGAATCCGGGACTAGCGGATTCCTCGCGGTTCTTC CAWNPGLADSSRFF
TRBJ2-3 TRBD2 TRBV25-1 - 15 TGTGCCAGCAGTGCTCCGGGACTAGCGACAGATACGCAGTATTTT CASSAPGLATDTQYF
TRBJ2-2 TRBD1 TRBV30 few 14 TGTGCCTGGAGAACAGGGGGCGGCTCCGGGGAGCTGTTTTTT CAWRTGGGSGELFF
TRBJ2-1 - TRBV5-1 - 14 TGCGCCAGCAGCCACCCGACTGGTTACAATGAGCAGTTCTTC CASSHPTGYNEQFF
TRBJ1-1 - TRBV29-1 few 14 TGCAGCGTTGAAGAAAGGCCGGGGAGCACTGAAGCTTTCTTT CSVEERPGSTEAFF
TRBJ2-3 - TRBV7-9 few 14 TGTGCCAGCAGCCGACTAGGAAGCACAGATACGCAGTATTTT CASSRLGSTDTQYF
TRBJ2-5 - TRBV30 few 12 TGTGCCTGGAGTGAGCTAGCCGGAGACCAGTACTTC CAWSELAGDQYF
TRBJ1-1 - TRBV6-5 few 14 TGTGCCACCTCACTGGGCAGATTCCGCACTGAAGCTTTCTTT CATSLGRFRTEAFF
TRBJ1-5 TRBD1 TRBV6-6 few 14 TGTGCCAGCAGTTCCGACAGGGGTGGTCAGCCCCAGCATTTT CASSSDRGGQPQHF
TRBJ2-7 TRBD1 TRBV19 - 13 TGTGCCAGTAGTAAGACAGGGCGCGGCGAGCAGTACTTC CASSKTGRGEQYF
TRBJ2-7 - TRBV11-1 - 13 TGTGCCAGCAGCCGGGACTTCCCATACGAGCAGTACTTC CASSRDFPYEQYF
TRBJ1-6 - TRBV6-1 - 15 TGTGCCAGCAGTGAATATGATCGGTGGAATTCACCCCTCCACTTT CASSEYDRWNSPLHF
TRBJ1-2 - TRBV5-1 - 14 TGCGCCAGCAGCTTGGATCCCACTAACTATGGCTACACCTTC CASSLDPTNYGYTF
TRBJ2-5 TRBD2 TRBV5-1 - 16 TGCGCCAGCAGCCGCGGGACTAGCGGTTACCAAGAGACCCAGTACTTC CASSRGTSGYQETQYF
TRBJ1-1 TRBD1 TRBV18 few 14 TGTGCCAGCTCGCCGGAACAGGGGAGTACTGAAGCTTTCTTT CASSPEQGSTEAFF
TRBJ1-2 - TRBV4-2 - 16 TGTGCCAGCAGCCAAGAAGAGGTGGGGGCCGCCTATGGCTACACCTTC CASSQEEVGAAYGYTF
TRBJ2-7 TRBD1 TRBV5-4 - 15 TGTGCCAGCAGCCTCGGGACAGGGGGCCTGTACGAGCAGTACTTC CASSLGTGGLYEQYF
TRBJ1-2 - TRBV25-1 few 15 TGTGCCAGCAGTGATCCGGGTCCCCTAACGGGTGGCTACACCTTC CASSDPGPLTGGYTF
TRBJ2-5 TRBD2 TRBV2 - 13 TGTGCCAGCAACGGCGGGGGGCAAGAGACCCAGTACTTC CASNGGGQETQYF
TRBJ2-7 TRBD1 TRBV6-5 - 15 TGTGCCAGCAGTTACGAGGGGGCGCCCCCCTACGAGCAGTACTTC CASSYEGAPPYEQYF
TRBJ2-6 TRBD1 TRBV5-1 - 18 TGCGCCAGCAGCTTGTGGGCAAGACAGGGGGCTGGGGCCAACGTCCTGACTTTC CASSLWARQGAGANVLTF
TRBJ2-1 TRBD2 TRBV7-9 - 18 TGTGCCAGCAGGTTCGGGGCCCCTAGCGGGGAACGGTACAATGAGCAGTTCTTC CASRFGAPSGERYNEQFF
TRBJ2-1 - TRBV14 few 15 TGTGCCAGCAGCTCTAATCCCTCCGGGGGAAGTGAGCAGTTCTTC CASSSNPSGGSEQFF
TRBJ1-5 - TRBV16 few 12 TGTGCCAGTTACATTAGCAATCAGCCCCAGCATTTT CASYISNQPQHF
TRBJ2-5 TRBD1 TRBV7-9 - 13 TGTGCCGGAGGACAGGGCGGGACGGAGACCCAGTACTTC CAGGQGGTETQYF
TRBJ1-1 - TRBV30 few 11 TGTGCCTGGAGTAGAGGCAGCGAAGCTTTCTTT CAWSRGSEAFF
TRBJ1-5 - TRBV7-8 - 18 TGTGCCAGCAGCATACGTTGGGTGGGAGACTTTAGCAATCAGCCCCAGCATTTT CASSIRWVGDFSNQPQHF
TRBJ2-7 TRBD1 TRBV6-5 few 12 TGTGCCAGCAGCTCGACAGGGGGCGAGCAGTACTTC CASSSTGGEQYF
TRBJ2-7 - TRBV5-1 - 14 TGCGCCAGCAGCTTGCAGACTAGCTCCTACGAGCAGTACTTC CASSLQTSSYEQYF
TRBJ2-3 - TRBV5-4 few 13 TGTGCCAGCAGCGTGGATAGCGTGGATACGCAGTATTTT CASSVDSVDTQYF
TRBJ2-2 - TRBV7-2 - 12 TGTGCCAGCAGCCTCCCCCCCGGGGAGCTGTTTTTT CASSLPPGELFF
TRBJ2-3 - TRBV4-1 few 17 TGCCAACGGGGGCCAGAAAAGCGGGACTTGAACACAGATACGCAGTATTTT CQRGPEKRDLNTDTQYF
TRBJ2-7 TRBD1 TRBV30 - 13 TGTGCCTGGATTGGACAGGGTCCCTACGAGCAGTACTTC CAWIGQGPYEQYF
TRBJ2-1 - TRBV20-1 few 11 TGCAGTGCCCAGAGGGGGGGTGAGCAGTTCTTC CSAQRGGEQFF
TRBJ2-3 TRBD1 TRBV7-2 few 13 TGTGCCAGCAGCTGGACAGGGTTGGATACGCAGTATTTT CASSWTGLDTQYF
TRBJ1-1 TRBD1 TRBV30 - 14 TGTGCCTATAACAGGGGGGGAACGAACACTGAAGCTTTCTTT CAYNRGGTNTEAFF
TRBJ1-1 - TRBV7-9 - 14 TGTGCCAGCAGCTTCAGGTCCATGAACACTGAAGCTTTCTTT CASSFRSMNTEAFF
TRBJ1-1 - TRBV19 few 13 TGTGCCAGTAGTATGCGCCTTTCCCCTGAAGCTTTCTTT CASSMRLSPEAFF